This T cell receptor (beta chain) was captured in a study of shared clonotypes between healthy human individuals. The study separated CD4+ cells into CD45RA+ naive and CD45RA-negative memory subsets. Notes on this clone: Its antigen remains unknown.

General study results and limits: Blood was the only sampled material, and tissue repertoires likely differ. The donor pool, a small one, limited the genetic and exposure-history diversity represented. Among a handful of donors, roughly 5% of naive CD4 clonotypes were found in common.

CDR1 is ENHRY and CDR2 is SYGVKD in the germline V gene. The CDR3 extends over 18 amino acids. V lost 6 bases and J 1 base, leaving 22 bases between the germline ends. Sequenced by immunoSEQ multiplex PCR; TCRdb stores in-frame clones only, minus some. The sample contains over a million clones, approximately 68% of which appear only once. This chain uses TRBV10-3 with TRBJ1-3; maybe TRBD1 (5 bases). This TCR was sampled from a man younger than 35 in good health. The sequenced sample was memory CD4+ T cells sorted from blood. Subset described: CD45RA-negative fraction. Here the CDR3 reads CAISLDSPQAPSGNTIYF. The DNA of the CDR3 is TGTGCCATCAGCTTAGACAGCCCTCAAGCCCCATCTGGAAACACCATATATTTT.